This T cell receptor (beta chain) was documented in a study of beta chain features in type 1 diabetes. Whole-study results and caveats: Equally in patients and controls, PCR might preferentially amplify shorter templates. Significant though moderate, a shortening of TCRB CDR3s appeared in all four CD4+ subsets of Type 1 diabetes patients.

It was one heparinised blood draw, averaging about 110 mL, that each donor gave. V was cut by 5 bases and J by 3 bases, with 8 bases left in between. CDR3 size: 12 residues. CDR1 is GTSNPN, CDR2 SVGIG, per germline (reference sequence). This clone was detected a few times. Its antigen is still unknown. The sample carries other DNA sequences with the same CDR3. Reverse transcribing all isolated RNA meant expressed TCRB transcripts were sequenced. The data were produced by immunoSEQ multiplex PCR, yet TCRdb's version contains in-frame clones alone and is incomplete. Here the sample spans approximately 470,000 clones, about 29% being singletons.

This TCR was sampled from a man between 18 and 29 years old in good health. Sequencing was carried out using naive CD4+ T cells from blood. The chain employs TRBV30 and TRBJ1-5, with D unresolved. CDR3 coding DNA: TGTGCCTGGGGCGGAAACAATCAGCCCCAGCATTTT. This sequence encodes CAWGGNNQPQHF.